Below are 16 T cell receptor beta chains sequenced from a single sample in a study of shared clonotypes between healthy human individuals. Measured with immunoSEQ multiplex PCR; TCRdb has only the in-frame clones, and not every one. The data contain some 95,000 clones, 68% of them singletons. Sequences were obtained from memory CD8+ T cells sorted from blood. Subset defined: CD45RO+ cells pooled with CCR7-negative TemRA cells. These receptors were collected from a man aged 30 to 45 in good health.

J is TRBJ2-1 and V is TRBV15, with a possible D match to TRBD2 (5 bases). V was trimmed by 0 bases and J by 3 bases, leaving 6 bases between them. The CDR3 runs 14 residues. The germline V gene encodes CDR1 LNHNV and CDR2 YYDKDF (reference sequence). The CDR3 nucleotides read TGTGCCACCAGCAGAGATCGGGGCTACAATGAGCAGTTCTTC. This codes for CATSRDRGYNEQFF.

The table lists this clone with a few counts. V and J are TRBV28 and TRBJ2-5; 7 bases align to TRBD1. The CDR3 runs 17 residues. Germline-derived CDR1 and CDR2 are MDHEN and SYDVKM. V lost 5 bases to trimming and J lost 0 bases; unmatched junction nucleotides: 12. The DNA of the CDR3 is TGTGCCAGCAGTCCTCGACAGGGTTGGAGGTACCAAGAGACCCAGTACTTC. As protein: CASSPRQGWRYQETQYF. The full variable domain, in which reference TRBV28 and TRBJ2-5 provide the parts outside the CDR3, is DVKVTQSSRYLVKRTGEKVFLECVQDMDHENMFWYRQDPGLGLRLIYFSYDVKMKEKGDIPEGYSVSREKKERFSLILESASTNQTSMYLCASSPRQGWRYQETQYFGPGTRLLVL.

The chain has TRBV5-6 and TRBJ1-1; no reliable D call. Trimming took 4 bases from V and 0 from J, leaving 16 bases between them. The CDR3 has 16 amino acids. The germline gives CDR1 SGHDT, CDR2 YYEEEE. Written as DNA, the CDR3 is TGTGCCAGCAGCAGCCGTCCGGCCAGTTTGAACACTGAAGCTTTCTTT. Translation: CASSSRPASLNTEAFF. The whole variable domain, filled in from reference TRBV5-6 and TRBJ1-1, reads DAGVTQSPTHLIKTRGQQVTLRCSPKSGHDTVSWYQQALGQGPQFIFQYYEEEERQRGNFPDRFSGHQFPNYSSELNVNALLLGDSALYLCASSSRPASLNTEAFFGQGTRLTVV.

This chain joins TRBV5-1 and TRBJ2-3; D might be TRBD2 (6 bases). Germline assignment: CDR1 SGHRS and CDR2 YFSETQ. CDR3 length equals 15 residues. V was shortened by 1 base and J by 2 bases, with 11 bases between the two germline ends. This CDR3 reads CASSLSGDFTDTQYF. CDR3 nucleotides: TGCGCCAGCAGCTTGTCGGGAGATTTCACAGATACGCAGTATTTT.

This clone was seen once. Given a far larger clone just one base away, this is likely a sequencing read error. The chain has TRBV7-9 and TRBJ2-7; tentative D call: TRBD1 (6 bases). The CDR3 consists of 16 residues. The germline CDR1 and CDR2 sequences are SEHNR and FQNEAQ (reference sequence). Trimming took 5 bases from V and 7 from J, leaving 24 bases between them. The CDR3 sequence: CASSLARRQVLWEQYF. The CDR3 DNA reads TGTGCCAGCAGCCTGGCTAGGAGACAGGTGCTATGGGAGCAGTACTTC.

The V gene is TRBV29-1, the J gene TRBJ2-5; TRBD1 might be the D (6 bases). Germline V gene sequence: CDR1 SQVTM, CDR2 ANQGSEA. The V and J ends lost 2 bases and 5 bases respectively, with 18 bases between them. The CDR3 length is 15 residues. CDR3 sequence: CSVEFNLGAYETQYF. The DNA for the CDR3 is TGCAGCGTTGAATTTAACTTGGGGGCTTATGAGACCCAGTACTTC.

The chain has TRBV5-8 and TRBJ2-7; D remains ambiguous. Trimming removed 0 bases from V and 6 bases from J, with 10 bases in between. Germline lookup yields CDR1 SGHTS and CDR2 YDEGEE. This CDR3 has 13 residues. In nucleotides, the CDR3 is TGTGCCAGCAGCTTGGTCCGGTCATTCGAGCAGTACTTC. It translates to CASSLVRSFEQYF.

The chain couples TRBV21-1 to TRBJ2-4. TRBV21-1 is assigned pseudogene status. This CDR3 comprises 15 residues. The CDR3 sequence is CASSRGGLAKNIQYF. CDR3 bases: TGTGCCAGCAGCAGAGGGGGACTAGCCAAAAACATTCAGTACTTC.

The chain uses TRBV11-1 and TRBJ2-1, with D uncertain. This CDR3 comprises 13 residues. Germline CDR1 reads SGHAT; CDR2 reads FQDESV (reference sequence). Trimming removed 1 base at V and 13 bases at J, with 14 bases between. In nucleotides, the CDR3 is TGTGCCAGCAGCTTAGGGCTAGGCTTTATTCAGTTCTTC. It yields the protein CASSLGLGFIQFF.

This clone was seen just once. The CDR3 DNA is TGTGCCAGCAGTGGGACTGTTGTTTCCTACGAGCAGTACTTC. Its translation: CASSGTVVSYEQYF. V gene TRBV27 combines with J gene TRBJ2-5; a possible D gene is TRBD2 (6 bases). The J call is in doubt because the DNA end fits TRBJ2-7 better. Germline assignment: CDR1 MNHEY and CDR2 SMNVEV (reference sequence). The CDR3 is 14 amino acids.

This clone was found a few times. This chain uses TRBV27 with TRBJ2-7, with 13 bases aligning to TRBD2. The J segment lost 5 bases and the V segment lost 6 bases, leaving 10 bases of the junction unmatched. The CDR3 has 16 residues. In germline, CDR1 is MNHEY, CDR2 SMNVEV (reference sequence). CDR3 residues: CASSKGTSGMIHEQYF. The CDR3 bases are TGTGCCAGCAGCAAGGGGACTAGCGGGATGATCCACGAGCAGTACTTC.

The V gene is TRBV6-1, the J gene TRBJ1-5; possible D gene TRBD1, 5 bases. The CDR3 contains 17 residues. Germline V lookup: CDR1 MNHNS, CDR2 SASEGT. Trimming left V 1 base short and J 6 bases short, with 19 bases between. As DNA, the CDR3 is TGTGCCAGCAGTGAAGATCCTGGGGGTCAGGGTGGTCAGCCCCAGCATTTT. Its protein is CASSEDPGGQGGQPQHF.

This sequence joins TRBV5-1 and TRBJ2-5, with D unclear. The V end was cut by 0 bases, the J end by 4 bases, with 7 bases between. Germline V gives CDR1 SGHRS, CDR2 YFSETQ. This CDR3 region has 13 residues. The CDR3 loop is CASSLAQRETQYF. In DNA form, the CDR3 reads TGCGCCAGCAGCTTGGCCCAGCGAGAGACCCAGTACTTC. The entire variable domain, with the rest obtained from reference TRBV5-1 and TRBJ2-5, is as follows: KAGVTQTPRYLIKTRGQQVTLSCSPISGHRSVSWYQQTPGQGLQFLFEYFSETQRNKGNFPGRFSGRQFSNSRSEMNVSTLELGDSALYLCASSLAQRETQYFGPGTRLLVL.

The V call is TRBV28, the J call TRBJ1-2, with D possibly being TRBD1 (6 bases). V was clipped by 4 bases and J by 2 bases, with 11 bases between them. Per germline, CDR1 MDHEN and CDR2 SYDVKM. The CDR3 spans 14 residues. The chain's CDR3 is CASSSTGLNYGYTF. CDR3 in DNA: TGTGCCAGCAGTTCAACAGGGCTGAACTATGGCTACACCTTC.

This clone appeared many times. The chain is built from TRBV4-3 and TRBJ2-1; TRBD1 agrees at 12 bases. The CDR3 runs 15 residues. Germline-derived CDR1 and CDR2 are LGHNA and YSLEER. V trimming: 1 base; J trimming: 13 bases; junction bases outside the gene matches: 8. The CDR3 bases are TGCGCCAGCAGCCAAGGGGGATACGGGACAGGGGGCCAGTTCTTC. Translated: CASSQGGYGTGGQFF.

The genes are TRBV11-2 and TRBJ1-4, with 10 positions matching TRBD1. The CDR3 length is 18 residues. In germline, CDR1 is SGHAT, CDR2 FQNNGV. V gave up 6 bases and J gave up 3 bases; unmatched junction bases: 13. The CDR3 sequence: CASSSPGQGLPANEKLFF. The CDR3 DNA is TGTGCCAGCAGTTCGCCGGGACAGGGGTTACCCGCTAATGAAAAACTGTTTTTT.